The sequence of this T cell receptor beta chain was determined in a study of blood T cell repertoires in COVID-19. Turning to the study itself: The United States, Italy and Spain supplied acute and convalescent COVID-19 samples. In each case, the material was cDNA or gDNA derived from T cells, B-cell-depleted T cells, or PBMCs.

Original processing notes: Amplification of reference gene primers was used by the study to estimate nucleated cell counts. Sequencing was performed with immunoSEQ multiplex PCR; in TCRdb, only in-frame clones are kept and a portion is missing. D and trimming were read from the DNA, whereas the V and J calls and clone size are those reported in that table. The profile shows some 300,000 clones, 85% to 90% of them singletons. The germline V gene has CDR1 KGHDR and CDR2 SFDVKD. CDR3 length: 16 residues. V lost 4 bases and J 4 bases, leaving 18 bases between the germline ends. The Seattle patients joined while their infection was active and were tracked longitudinally afterward.

This TCR came from a woman in her 50s with COVID-19, enrolled during active disease. The specimen sequenced was peripheral blood. V gene TRBV24-1 combines with J gene TRBJ1-2; unclear D gene. The CDR3: CATSDSGTRSFYGYTF. In DNA form, the CDR3 reads TGTGCCACCAGTGACTCGGGAACCCGCTCCTTCTATGGCTACACCTTC.